The clone carrying this T cell receptor (beta chain) has only a few counts. Its target is unknown. The data derive from a study of blood T cells in healthy people across ages. V lost 8 bases, J lost 4 bases, and 11 bases lay in between. The CDR3 is made up of 13 amino acids. Notes on the study in general: Among T cells, TCR beta diversity per million cells dropped roughly linearly as age rose.

A J-beta primer mix and a sample-barcoded 5' primer were used in a second PCR of about 6 to 12 cycles. TCRdb recomputed calls from the 5' RACE reads with MiXCR, one row per CDR3 protein. The sample lists 630,000 or so distinct CDR3 sequences, around 32% occurring once. Sequencing was performed on blood. The chain has TRBV12-3 or TRBV12-4 and TRBJ1-4, with D possibly matching TRBD1 (6 bases). The receptor's source is a woman of 80 years or more in good health. CDR3 protein: CASRWTVNEKLFF. The CDR3, as DNA: TGTGCCAGCCGGTGGACAGTTAATGAAAAACTGTTTTTT.